This T cell receptor beta chain was recorded in a study of CD8 T cells in Susac syndrome. Concerning this clonotype: Its target is unknown.

Study results and caveats: Only a relatively small number of individuals were included in the TCR sequencing and HLA analysis.

An input of about 0.5 to 1 ug of RNA was subjected to reverse transcription using random hexamers. Amplification of TCR beta CDR3 used immunoSEQ multiplex PCR across 54 Vbeta and 13 Jbeta. TCRdb re-analysed the immunoSEQ multiplex PCR reads in MiXCR, keeping a single row per CDR3 protein. The table includes 210,000 or so distinct CDR3 sequences, 92% detected once. The CDR3 totals 16 residues. V lost 0 bases to trimming and J lost 2 bases, with 14 bases between them. CDR1 SGHDN and CDR2 FVKESK come from the germline V gene. CD8+ and CD4+ T cells from blood underwent TCR beta sequencing. Negative isolation was applied to CD8+ and CD4+ T cells, and FACS enrichment was applied to TEMRA cells.

This TCR was recovered from a human donor with multiple sclerosis. The chain carries TRBV14 and TRBJ2-7, with D possibly TRBD1 on 6 matching bases. The sequenced sample was CD8+ T cells from PBMCs. CDR3 sequence reads: CASSQDGEGGAYEQYF. The CDR3 nucleotides are TGTGCCAGCAGCCAAGATGGCGAAGGGGGAGCCTACGAGCAGTACTTC.